Shown below are 11 T cell receptor beta chains from a single sample sequenced in a study of chronic HIV infection and antiretroviral therapy. TCRdb redid the calling of the 5' RACE reads with MiXCR, one entry per CDR3 protein. The table has about 38,000 distinct CDR3 sequences, roughly 8.2% seen once. Sequencing was done on a sample of peripheral blood. Receptor source: an adult who had HIV and had not received antiretroviral therapy, or was an uninfected healthy control (not recorded which).

This clonotype was found many times. The chain employs TRBV24-1 and TRBJ2-7, with TRBD1 matching 8 bases. Germline CDR1 and CDR2: KGHDR and SFDVKD. V lost 3 bases to trimming and J lost 2 bases; unmatched junction nucleotides: 11. The CDR3 consists of 17 residues. CDR3 residues: CATSDSRTGTGAYEQYF. The CDR3, as DNA: TGTGCCACCAGTGATAGCAGAACCGGGACAGGAGCCTACGAGCAGTACTTC.

This clonotype came up a few times. This chain links TRBV12-3 or TRBV12-4 with TRBJ2-7; D perhaps matches TRBD2 (7 bases). V was pared by 2 bases and J by 3 bases, with 11 bases between. This CDR3 is 14 amino acids long. CDR3 residues: CASSLTGGIYEQYF. The CDR3 DNA is TGTGCCAGCAGTTTAACGGGGGGCATCTACGAGCAGTACTTC.

The chain recombines TRBV28 with TRBJ2-3; 8 bases line up with TRBD2. The CDR3 covers 14 residues. V shed 7 bases, J shed 2 bases, and the junction held 5 bases outside the gene matches. Germline V gene lookup returns CDR1 MDHEN and CDR2 SYDVKM. The DNA of the CDR3 is TGTGCCAGCAAAGGCGGGAGGAACACAGATACGCAGTATTTT. Translating it yields CASKGGRNTDTQYF.

There are many counts of this clonotype. This sequence joins TRBV20-1 and TRBJ2-7; either TRBD1 or TRBD2 may supply D (5 bases each). The germline V gene has CDR1 DFQATT and CDR2 SNEGSKA (reference sequence). Trimming took off 5 bases at V and 2 bases at J, with 25 bases between the two ends. CDR3 length equals 17 residues. The chain's CDR3 is CSAHDKARDAVTYEQYF. In DNA, the CDR3 is TGCAGTGCTCACGACAAGGCACGGGACGCAGTAACCTACGAGCAGTACTTC.

On this clonotype: This clone may be a read error of a much larger clone one base away. This chain joins TRBV2 and TRBJ2-5, with 8 bases lining up with TRBD2. This CDR3 contains 14 residues. CDR1 and CDR2 from the germline V gene are SNHLY and FYNNEI. The CDR3 protein is CASSATSVQETEYF. In nucleotides, the CDR3 is TGTGCCAGCAGTGCGACTAGCGTCCAAGAGACCGAGTACTTC.

This clonotype was seen a few times. The chain employs TRBV11-3 and TRBJ2-1; 7 nucleotides match TRBD1. V gave up 6 bases and J gave up 5 bases; unmatched junction bases: 10. CDR3 size: 15 residues. Germline V gives CDR1 SGHNT, CDR2 YENEEA. Here the CDR3 DNA reads TGTGCCAGCAGTCAAGCAGGGGGACGCAACAATGAGCAGTTCTTC. It encodes CASSQAGGRNNEQFF.

This clonotype was seen more than once but under ten times. V and J are TRBV28 and TRBJ1-5; 8 bases map to TRBD1. The CDR3 sequence is 12 residues long. In germline, CDR1 is MDHEN, CDR2 SYDVKM. J was trimmed by 7 bases and V by 10 bases; bases with no gene match: 6. The CDR3 region is CATDREGQPQHF. CDR3 DNA sequence: TGTGCCACGGACAGGGAGGGACAGCCCCAGCATTTT.

This clonotype was counted at least ten times. The V call is TRBV2, the J call TRBJ1-1; D gene unclear. This CDR3 is built from 13 residues. The germline gives CDR1 SNHLY, CDR2 FYNNEI. V lost 4 bases to trimming and J lost 1 base, with 7 bases between them. CDR3 bases: TGTGCCAGCAGTGTGCGAGGGAACACTGAAGCTTTCTTT. This gives the protein CASSVRGNTEAFF.

The chain employs TRBV27 and TRBJ2-3; D not resolved. The CDR3 contains 13 residues. Germline CDR1 is MNHEY and CDR2 is SMNVEV (reference sequence). V was cut by 2 bases and J by 5 bases, with 8 bases left in between. Written as DNA, the CDR3 is TGTGCCAGCAGTTTAAATGCGCGAGATACGCAGTATTTT. It translates to CASSLNARDTQYF.

This clonotype showed up many times. Sequence at one end of the junction differs from germline and may be a read error. The CDR3 sequence: CASGRDLNF. The DNA of the CDR3 is TGTGCCAGTGGCAGGGACTTGAACTTC. The rearrangement joins TRBV6-6 to TRBJ2-7, with D perhaps TRBD2 (6 bases). Germline CDR1 and CDR2: MNHNY and SVGAGI (reference sequence). The CDR3 is 9 residues long.

This clonotype has a count of ten or more. The rearrangement uses TRBV13 and TRBJ2-3, with 8 bases lining up with TRBD2. In germline, CDR1 is PRHDT, CDR2 FYEKMQ (reference sequence). V dropped 3 bases and J dropped 4; count of bases not matched to a gene: 9. This CDR3 contains 16 residues. CDR3 nucleotide sequence: TGTGCCAGCAGCTTGATGAGCGGGAGTGGCGCAGATACGCAGTATTTT. This codes for CASSLMSGSGADTQYF.